This T cell receptor beta chain was sequenced in a study of T cells in Graves' hyperthyroidism and ophthalmopathy. This CDR3 is built from 12 residues. Trimming cost V 3 bases and J 6 bases, with 8 bases left between them. Germline V lookup: CDR1 ENHRY, CDR2 SYGVKD. Study observations and caveats: Median prediction lead before ophthalmopathy onset was about 6.5 months with the model. Also found in blood were most expanded thyroid clonotypes above 0.001.

RNA transcripts yielded amplified TCR beta CDR3 regions. First-round RT-PCR of the TCR CDR3 relied on the HTBI primer set. TCRdb re-called the multiplex PCR reads with MiXCR, one entry per CDR3 protein. The sample includes about 350,000 distinct CDR3 sequences, approximately 18% seen only once; the top ten take 30% to 35%. Clinical symptoms, serum thyroxine, TRAb, thyroid ultrasound and orbital computed tomography established diagnosis. Progressors' blood was drawn at hyperthyroidism diagnosis, before ophthalmopathy symptoms. For this clonotype: The antigen is not known.

The chain employs TRBV10-3 and TRBJ1-2; TRBD1 is a possible D gene (5 bases). The material sequenced was blood. The origin of this receptor is a woman aged 30 to 39 with Graves' hyperthyroidism that later progressed to Graves' ophthalmopathy. This CDR3 is CAISEGTDGYTF. The CDR3 nucleotides are TGTGCCATCAGTGAAGGGACGGATGGCTACACCTTC.